This T cell receptor beta chain derives from a study of T cell responses to AZD1222 COVID-19 vaccine. For this clone: The antigen is not known.

Findings of the study overall: The sample set comprised mostly white British donors with more females, and clonal diversity was possibly underestimated.

V was clipped by 0 bases and J by 4 bases, with 17 bases between them. The germline CDR1 and CDR2 sequences are GTSNPN and SVGIG (reference sequence). The CDR3 is made up of 16 amino acids. TCRdb's copy holds only in-frame clones and misses some; the assay was immunoSEQ multiplex PCR. The sample has 150,000 to 200,000 clones; roughly 91% are singletons. The clonotype was recovered from an adult in good health. Specimen: peripheral blood, collected on day 0 of AZD1222 vaccination. V usage is TRBV30 and J usage is TRBJ2-3; D ambiguous. CDR3: CAWSVLAPQRADTQYF. The DNA for the CDR3 is TGTGCCTGGAGTGTTCTGGCTCCGCAAAGGGCAGATACGCAGTATTTT.